This T cell receptor (beta chain) comes out of a study of regulatory T cells in long-lasting Graves disease. CDR3 length equals 11 residues. The germline gives CDR1 MGHDK, CDR2 SYGVNS. Trimming removed 8 bases from V and 9 bases from J, with 11 bases in between. Specified time point: newly diagnosed GD, antithyroid drugs for less than 3 months. The TCR library was made from RNA extracted from PBMCs. In building TCR beta libraries, iRepertoire HTBI primers were used together with Arm-PCR of CDR3 regions. One entry per CDR3 protein, called by TCRdb with MiXCR from the multiplex PCR reads. This sample has hundreds of thousands of distinct CDR3 sequences; about 16% occur once, and the top ten carry about 18%. This sample was shared with a second study, whose subject was T cells in Graves' hyperthyroidism and ophthalmopathy.

This sequence was found in a woman in her twenties or thirties with Graves disease. This material consisted of peripheral blood mononuclear cells (PBMCs), taken at new diagnosis, from a patient treated with antithyroid drugs. The chain employs TRBV25-1 and TRBJ2-1; TRBD2 is a possible D gene (5 bases). This CDR3 reads CASEDRGEQFF. In DNA form, the CDR3 reads TGTGCCAGCGAGGACCGGGGTGAGCAGTTCTTC.